This T cell receptor beta chain was captured in a study of blood T cells in healthy people across ages. The second PCR ran roughly 6 to 11 cycles with a sample-barcoded 5' primer and J-beta primers. A single record per CDR3 protein comes from TCRdb applying MiXCR to the 5' RACE reads. The data contain 450,000 to 700,000 distinct CDR3 sequences, 27% of them singletons. Trimming took off 2 bases at V and 3 bases at J, with 10 bases between the two ends. The CDR3 loop spans 14 amino acids. Germline assignment: CDR1 SQVTM and CDR2 ANQGSEA. The chain combines TRBV29-1 with TRBJ2-2; D perhaps matches TRBD2 (7 bases). The sequence came from a woman aged 70 to 79 in good health. Sequences were obtained from blood. This CDR3 is CSVERGGHTGELFF. In nucleotides, the CDR3 is TGCAGCGTTGAAAGGGGGGGGCACACCGGGGAGCTGTTTTTT.